What follows describes a single T cell receptor beta chain. Its antigen is as yet unknown. TCRdb keeps only in-frame clones here, not all; method: immunoSEQ multiplex PCR. The data contain about 72,000 clones, over 75% of them singletons. In germline, CDR1 is MNHEY, CDR2 SMNVEV (reference sequence). The CDR3 loop spans 13 amino acids. Unmatched junction bases numbered 4, after V lost 6 bases and J lost 7 bases. These data belong to a study of OX40 agonist ivuxolimab in advanced cancers. Study conclusions and caveats: Within 6 weeks, CD4+ and CD8+ blood T cells expanded clonally at 0.1 to 3.0 mg/kg.

The J gene is TRBJ1-2, the V gene TRBV27, with 11 bases aligning to TRBD1. The TCR sequence derives from an adult with an advanced solid tumor such as melanoma, head and neck, liver or kidney cancer. The sequenced sample was CD4+ or CD8+ T cells sorted from blood, obtained in a trial of the OX40 agonist ivuxolimab. CDR3 sequence reads: CASSAGTGGGYTF. The CDR3 DNA reads TGTGCCAGCAGCGCCGGGACAGGGGGTGGCTACACCTTC.